The 15 T cell receptor beta chains below were found in one sample sequenced in a study of identifying expanded T cells in peripheral blood. Generated by immunoSEQ multiplex PCR, the TCRdb table keeps only in-frame clones and is missing some. The data contain 83,000 or so clones, almost 90% of them singletons. The specimen was blood. The receptors derive from a person between 18 and 75 years old in good health.

This chain uses TRBV6-5 with TRBJ2-7; D unresolved. The CDR3 has 13 residues. The V gene lost 2 bases and the J gene lost 3 bases, with 8 bases spanning the gap. Looked up from germline, CDR1 is MNHEY and CDR2 is SVGAGI. The CDR3 loop reads CASSYGPRYEQYF. As DNA, the CDR3 is TGTGCCAGCAGTTACGGGCCCCGCTACGAGCAGTACTTC.

V gene TRBV19 combines with J gene TRBJ1-2, with TRBD1 identical over 9 bases. CDR3 size: 15 residues. Germline-derived CDR1 and CDR2 are LNHDA and SQIVND (reference sequence). V trimming: 4 bases; J trimming: 4 bases; junction bases outside the gene matches: 7. The CDR3 spells CASSTRTGVPYGYTF. CDR3 bases: TGTGCCAGTAGTACCCGGACAGGGGTGCCCTATGGCTACACCTTC. The full variable domain, completed using reference TRBV19 and TRBJ1-2, is DGGITQSPKYLFRKEGQNVTLSCEQNLNHDAMYWYRQDPGQGLRLIYYSQIVNDFQKGDIAEGYSVSREKKESFPLTVTSAQKNPTAFYLCASSTRTGVPYGYTFGSGTRLTVV.

The chain has TRBV6-5 and TRBJ2-7, with D perhaps TRBD1 or TRBD2 (6 bases each). This CDR3 has 13 amino acids. Trimming removed 2 bases at V and 6 bases at J, with 11 bases between. Germline CDR1 is MNHEY and CDR2 is SVGAGI. The CDR3 DNA reads TGTGCCAGCAGTTACGAATCGGGGGCCGAGCAGTACTTC. Translated, it gives CASSYESGAEQYF.

The chain links TRBV7-2 to TRBJ2-1; possible D gene TRBD1, 6 bases. CDR3 length: 14 amino acids. Germline V gene data show CDR1 as SGHTA and CDR2 as FQGNSA. Trimming cost V 0 bases and J 10 bases, with 13 bases left between them. This chain's CDR3 is CASSLAGTIEEQFF. The CDR3 region has the DNA TGTGCCAGCAGCTTAGCCGGGACAATAGAGGAGCAGTTCTTC.

This clone was counted between two and nine times. The rearrangement uses TRBV7-9 and TRBJ1-2; 7 nucleotides match TRBD1. The CDR3 contains 14 residues. V lost 1 base to trimming and J lost 7 bases; unmatched junction nucleotides: 6. Germline-derived CDR1 and CDR2 are SEHNR and FQNEAQ (reference sequence). CDR3 coding DNA: TGTGCCAGCAGCTTAGGAGGCAGGGGGAGTGGCTACACCTTC. Its protein is CASSLGGRGSGYTF.

The V gene is TRBV28, the J gene TRBJ2-7, with D tentatively TRBD2 (6 bases). Germline V lookup: CDR1 MDHEN, CDR2 SYDVKM. V was clipped by 2 bases and J by 2 bases, with 28 bases between them. This CDR3 comprises 20 residues. The CDR3 DNA is TGTGCCAGCAGTTTAAATATGGGTGGGACTGCTAGCTCCGTGACCTACGAGCAGTACTTC. This sequence encodes CASSLNMGGTASSVTYEQYF.

The genes are TRBV6-1 and TRBJ1-1; D gene unclear. Trimming pared 6 bases from V and 4 bases from J, leaving 12 bases between. Germline V gives CDR1 MNHNS, CDR2 SASEGT. The CDR3 covers 13 residues. The CDR3 is CASRERAVTEAFF. In DNA, the CDR3 is TGTGCCAGCAGAGAGAGGGCGGTCACTGAAGCTTTCTTT.

The genes are TRBV15 and TRBJ1-4, with 9 bases aligning to TRBD1. Germline assignment: CDR1 LNHNV and CDR2 YYDKDF (reference sequence). Trimming took 0 bases from V and 5 from J; bases not matched to a gene: 4. The length of the CDR3 is 16 residues. The CDR3 loop is CATSRDPGTGNEKLFF. Written as DNA, the CDR3 is TGTGCCACCAGCAGAGACCCCGGGACAGGGAATGAAAAACTGTTTTTT.

This chain links TRBV18 with TRBJ2-7, with no clear D. Trimming took 4 bases from V and 2 from J, leaving 12 bases between them. Germline V gene lookup returns CDR1 KGHSH and CDR2 LQKENI. The CDR3 is 14 amino acids. The CDR3 protein is CASSLDIGAYEQYF. CDR3 in DNA: TGTGCCAGCTCACTCGACATAGGCGCCTACGAGCAGTACTTC.

This chain uses TRBV7-2 with TRBJ2-7, with TRBD1 as a possible D gene (5 bases). The CDR3 has 12 residues. Germline CDR1 and CDR2: SGHTA and FQGNSA. Deletions cut 5 bases from V and 5 bases from J, with 10 bases between. CDR3 amino acids: CASSPIGDEQYF. The CDR3 DNA reads as TGTGCCAGCAGCCCCATAGGGGACGAGCAGTACTTC.

This CDR3 reads CASSQADSGTYNTEAFF. The CDR3, as DNA: TGCGCCAGCAGCCAGGCTGATTCCGGGACATACAACACTGAAGCTTTCTTT. The rearrangement uses TRBV4-1 and TRBJ1-1; D is possibly TRBD1 (6 bases). The CDR3 loop spans 17 amino acids. Germline V gene sequence: CDR1 MGHRA, CDR2 YSYEKL. V was pared by 3 bases and J by 2 bases, with 19 bases between.

The V call is TRBV28, the J call TRBJ1-2, with D maybe TRBD1 (6 bases). V lost 2 bases, J lost 0 bases, and 10 bases lay in between. The CDR3 length is 15 residues. CDR1 is MDHEN and CDR2 is SYDVKM in the germline V gene. DNA for the CDR3: TGTGCCAGCAGTTTAGGGGACACACCTAACTATGGCTACACCTTC. This codes for CASSLGDTPNYGYTF.

This sequence joins TRBV6-6 and TRBJ2-2; no clear D. V was shortened by 6 bases and J by 13 bases, with 15 bases between the two germline ends. Germline-derived CDR1 and CDR2 are MNHNY and SVGAGI (reference sequence). The CDR3 length is 12 residues. CDR3 coding DNA: TGTGCCAGCAGCCCCGAGGCCGTGGCGCTGTTTTTT. It translates to CASSPEAVALFF.

This chain joins TRBV9 and TRBJ2-7; D gene uncertain. Germline values: CDR1 SGDLS, CDR2 YYNGEE. V was clipped by 0 bases and J by 7 bases, with 11 bases between them. The CDR3 spans 13 residues. The CDR3 sequence is CASSVVLAGEQYF. The CDR3 DNA is TGTGCCAGCAGCGTAGTTCTTGCTGGGGAGCAGTACTTC.

The chain recombines TRBV4-2 with TRBJ2-1; D is unclear. V was shortened by 0 bases and J by 7 bases, with 13 bases between the two germline ends. The germline gives CDR1 LGHNA, CDR2 YNFKEQ. The CDR3 runs to 15 residues. The CDR3 loop is CASSQDRSRANEQFF. The CDR3 DNA follows: TGTGCCAGCAGCCAAGATCGGTCTAGGGCGAATGAGCAGTTCTTC.